Listed below are T cell receptor beta chains from one sample, sequenced in a study of neurological immune-mediated disorders. TCRdb re-called the 5' RACE reads with MiXCR, one entry per CDR3 protein. The table lists approximately 59,000 distinct CDR3 sequences, roughly 5.6% of them singletons. Material: PBMCs. The source is a human donor with multiple sclerosis. The donor label of this sample is uncertain. CDR3s include the opening cysteine and the closing phenylalanine or tryptophan. A D gene is named only where the DNA matches it firmly. Expanded clones get a size class; other rows say once, few or many, or leave the size out.

>TRBV6-6|.|TRBJ1-2|many
TGTGCCAGCAGTCTAAGGGATAACTATGGCTACACCTTC
CASSLRDNYGYTF
>TRBV10-3|TRBD1|TRBJ2-7|many
TGTGCCATCAGTGAGTCACAGGGGTCCGAGCAGTACTTC
CAISESQGSEQYF
>TRBV5-5|.|TRBJ1-4|many
TGTGCCAGCAGCTTACAGTCAACTAATGAAAAACTGTTTTTT
CASSLQSTNEKLFF
>TRBV10-3|TRBD2|TRBJ2-7|many
TGTGCCATCAGTGAGTATGCTAGCGGACTGAACTACGAGCAGTACTTC
CAISEYASGLNYEQYF
>TRBV7-6|.|TRBJ1-1|.
TGTGCCAGCAGCCGGGACACCAACACTGAAGCTTTCTTT
CASSRDTNTEAFF
>TRBV5-1|TRBD2|TRBJ2-7|many
TGCGCCAGCGGTGGTAGCGGGGAAACTCTCTACGAGCAGTACTTC
CASGGSGETLYEQYF
>TRBV20-1|TRBD2|TRBJ2-3|many
TGCAGTGCTGCGGTCCTGACTAGCGGGGTCACAGATACGCAGTATTTT
CSAAVLTSGVTDTQYF
>TRBV5-1|TRBD1|TRBJ2-7|many
TGCGCCAGCAGCTTGGTAAGGGGGCTGGGTCCCTACGAGCAGTACTTC
CASSLVRGLGPYEQYF
>TRBV5-1|.|TRBJ2-1|many
TGCGCCAGCAGCTTGGGCCCTAGCGAGGGGCAGTTCTTC
CASSLGPSEGQFF
>TRBV5-1|TRBD2|TRBJ2-1|many
TGCGCCAGCAGCTTGACGTCTAGCGGTGATGAGCAGTTCTTC
CASSLTSSGDEQFF
>TRBV10-3|.|TRBJ1-2|many
TGTGCCATCAGTGAGTCGTTATCCCTGAACTATGGCTACACCTTC
CAISESLSLNYGYTF
>TRBV6-6|.|TRBJ2-7|many
TGTGCCAGCGGCCCATCGACGACAGCACCCTACGAGCAGTACTTC
CASGPSTTAPYEQYF
>TRBV10-3|TRBD2|TRBJ2-7|many
TGTGCCATCAGATATCTAGCGGGGGCCGAGCAGTACTTC
CAIRYLAGAEQYF
>TRBV3-1|TRBD1|TRBJ2-5|many
TGTGCCAGCAGCCAACAAGGGACAGGCCAAGAGACCCAGTACTTC
CASSQQGTGQETQYF
>TRBV20-1|.|TRBJ2-7|many
TGCAGTGCTAGTCCATACCCCGGGCAAAAAAGGTCCTTC
CSASPYPGQKRSF
>TRBV5-1|.|TRBJ1-2|many
TGCGCCAGCAGCTTCGGGGCGAGCTATGGCTACACCTTC
CASSFGASYGYTF
>TRBV10-3|.|TRBJ1-2|many
TGTGCCATCAGTGAAGATACGGACTACTATGGCTACACCTTC
CAISEDTDYYGYTF
>TRBV5-1|TRBD1|TRBJ1-1|many
TGCGCCAGCAGCTCCCGACAGGGGGCTTTGAACACTGAAGCTTTCTTT
CASSSRQGALNTEAFF
>TRBV20-1|TRBD1|TRBJ2-7|many
TGCAGTGCTAGTTCAGGGGGTACGGACGAGCAGTACTTC
CSASSGGTDEQYF
>TRBV9|.|TRBJ2-2|many
TGTGCCAGCAGCGTAGCTCCTAGGACAGGCCGGGAGGCCGGGGAGCTGTTTTTT
CASSVAPRTGREAGELFF